The next 23 T cell receptor beta chains were all read from a single sample in a study of T cells in localized non-small cell lung cancer. This table comes from immunoSEQ multiplex PCR, and its TCRdb copy is limited to in-frame clones, with some not included. Of around 79,000 clones listed, less than 85% are singletons. Sequencing used PBMCs, obtained before any cancer treatment. Receptors were obtained from a man aged 40 to 75 with stage II squamous cell lung carcinoma.

The V call is TRBV30, the J call TRBJ2-2, with D possibly TRBD2 on 5 matching bases. Between the trimmed V and J ends, which lost 0 bases and 4 bases, there was a span of 24 bases. CDR3 length: 19 amino acids. CDR1 GTSNPN and CDR2 SVGIG come from the germline V gene (reference sequence). The CDR3 spells CAWSVMRATTKTITGELFF. Here the CDR3 DNA reads TGTGCCTGGAGTGTCATGCGGGCGACGACCAAGACGATCACCGGGGAGCTGTTTTTT. The full variable domain, completed using reference TRBV30 and TRBJ2-2, is SQTIHQWPATLVQPVGSPLSLECTVEGTSNPNLYWYRQAAGRGLQLLFYSVGIGQISSEVPQNLSASRPQDRQFILSSKKLLLSDSGFYLCAWSVMRATTKTITGELFFGEGSRLTVL.

This chain connects TRBV6-5 to TRBJ1-1, with D possibly being TRBD1 (5 bases). The germline V and J ends were trimmed by 5 bases and 3 bases, with 13 bases remaining between them. CDR3 length equals 14 residues. In germline, CDR1 is MNHEY, CDR2 SVGAGI. The CDR3 protein is CASSSGGWDTEAFF. CDR3 nucleotides: TGTGCCAGCAGTAGTGGGGGGTGGGACACTGAAGCTTTCTTT.

This clone was seen a few times. The chain combines TRBV2 with TRBJ1-4, with 7 bases matching TRBD1. The ends lost 6 bases at V and 3 bases at J; junction bases unmatched: 10. The CDR3 runs 16 residues. Germline V CDR1 and CDR2: SNHLY, FYNNEI. The CDR3 spells CASSLPDRDPNEKLFF. The CDR3 DNA is TGTGCCAGCAGCTTGCCCGACAGGGACCCTAATGAAAAACTGTTTTTT.

This sequence joins TRBV27 and TRBJ2-5; 8 bases map to TRBD1. With 5 bases clipped from V and 4 bases from J, the junction kept 3 bases outside the gene matches. Germline V gene lookup returns CDR1 MNHEY and CDR2 SMNVEV (reference sequence). The CDR3 length is 13 residues. CDR3 sequence (DNA): TGTGCCAGCAGTCAGGGGGCCCGAGAGACCCAGTACTTC. Encoded protein: CASSQGARETQYF.

CDR3 residues: CASSPPGRAGTGELFF. The CDR3 nucleotides are TGTGCCAGCAGCCCACCGGGCAGGGCCGGGACCGGGGAGCTGTTTTTT. The chain combines TRBV5-4 with TRBJ2-2; tentatively, D is TRBD1 (5 bases). This CDR3 comprises 16 residues. Trimming shortened V by 4 bases and J by 5 bases, and 18 bases separated the two germline ends. Germline V gene sequence: CDR1 SGHNT, CDR2 YYREEE (reference sequence).

The chain employs TRBV7-2 and TRBJ1-1; unclear D gene. The V gene's germline CDR1 is SGHTA and CDR2 FQGNSA. The length of the CDR3 is 13 residues. Trimming took 1 base from V and 5 from J, leaving 8 bases between them. CDR3 in DNA: TGTGCCAGCAGCTTAGGGACTGGTACTGAAGCTTTCTTT. Protein: CASSLGTGTEAFF.

The chain recombines TRBV7-9 with TRBJ1-5, with D perhaps TRBD1 (5 bases). CDR3 length: 15 residues. Germline V gives CDR1 SEHNR, CDR2 FQNEAQ (reference sequence). The germline V and J ends were trimmed by 5 bases and 6 bases, with 17 bases remaining between them. CDR3 sequence: CASSRSDSSSQPQHF. CDR3 coding DNA: TGTGCCAGCAGCCGATCTGACAGTTCGTCTCAGCCCCAGCATTTT. The full variable domain, completed using reference TRBV7-9 and TRBJ1-5, is DTGVSQNPRHKITKRGQNVTFRCDPISEHNRLYWYRQTLGQGPEFLTYFQNEAQLEKSRLLSDRFSAERPKGSFSTLEIQRTEQGDSAMYLCASSRSDSSSQPQHFGDGTRLSIL.

This chain joins TRBV11-2 and TRBJ1-3; no firm D call. CDR1 is SGHAT, CDR2 FQNNGV, per germline. The germline V and J ends were trimmed by 3 bases and 0 bases, with 9 bases remaining between them. The CDR3 has 15 residues. The CDR3 sequence is CASSLRTISGNTIYF. CDR3 sequence (DNA): TGTGCCAGCAGCTTGAGGACGATCTCTGGAAACACCATATATTTT.

This clone turned up a few times. The chain recombines TRBV10-3 with TRBJ2-5, with 10 bases identical to TRBD2. V gave up 7 bases and J gave up 5 bases; unmatched junction bases: 1. The germline gives CDR1 ENHRY, CDR2 SYGVKD. This CDR3 contains 12 residues. The CDR3 region is CAIKTSGETQYF. The CDR3 DNA reads as TGTGCCATCAAGACTAGCGGGGAGACCCAGTACTTC.

The V gene is TRBV19, the J gene TRBJ1-1; 11 nucleotides line up with TRBD1. Germline V CDR1 and CDR2: LNHDA, SQIVND (reference sequence). The CDR3 runs 12 residues. With V trimmed by 8 bases and J by 8 bases, 4 bases remained unmatched. The CDR3 here is CASLRTGGEAFF. In DNA form, the CDR3 reads TGTGCCAGTCTTCGGACAGGGGGCGAAGCTTTCTTT. The full variable domain, its missing parts supplied by reference TRBV19 and TRBJ1-1, is DGGITQSPKYLFRKEGQNVTLSCEQNLNHDAMYWYRQDPGQGLRLIYYSQIVNDFQKGDIAEGYSVSREKKESFPLTVTSAQKNPTAFYLCASLRTGGEAFFGQGTRLTVV.

As for this clone: Its ends do not fully match the called genes, so a read error is possible. V and J are TRBV7-9 and TRBJ1-6; D unclear. The CDR3 is 17 amino acids. Germline lookup yields CDR1 SEHNR and CDR2 FQNEAQ (reference sequence). In DNA form, the CDR3 reads TGCGCCAGCAGCCAAGATATTGGGGAATGGGGTAATTCACCCCTCCACTTT. Translation gives CASSQDIGEWGNSPLHF.

This clone was observed a single time. This chain connects TRBV6-1 to TRBJ1-3, with 7 bases identical to TRBD1. Germline trimming cut 4 bases from V and 0 bases from J; bases unmatched to any gene: 3. Germline V gene data show CDR1 as MNHNS and CDR2 as SASEGT. The CDR3 runs to 15 residues. CDR3 sequence: CASSGSGGSGNTIYF. CDR3 DNA sequence: TGTGCCAGCAGTGGATCAGGGGGCTCTGGAAACACCATATATTTT.

This clone was observed a single time. The chain carries TRBV9 and TRBJ2-1, with 13 bases matching TRBD2. J was trimmed by 4 bases and V by 3 bases; bases with no gene match: 7. The CDR3 loop spans 17 amino acids. Germline-derived CDR1 and CDR2 are SGDLS and YYNGEE. This CDR3 reads CASSGTSGGPPYNEQFF. CDR3 in DNA: TGTGCCAGCAGCGGGACTAGCGGGGGCCCGCCTTACAATGAGCAGTTCTTC.

This chain connects TRBV4-3 to TRBJ1-1; D unresolved. V gave up 1 base and J gave up 1 base, with 10 bases separating them. This CDR3 spans 15 amino acids. In germline, CDR1 is LGHNA, CDR2 YSLEER. The CDR3 loop reads CASSQGQGWNTEAFF. For the CDR3, the DNA is TGCGCCAGCAGCCAAGGGCAAGGGTGGAACACTGAAGCTTTCTTT.

The chain joins TRBV13 to TRBJ2-7; TRBD1 matches 7 bases. The J segment lost 5 bases and the V segment lost 2 bases, leaving 3 bases of the junction unmatched. The germline CDR1 and CDR2 sequences are PRHDT and FYEKMQ (reference sequence). CDR3 size: 13 residues. The CDR3 loop reads CASSLQGVNEQYF. The DNA of the CDR3 is TGTGCCAGCAGCTTACAGGGGGTCAACGAGCAGTACTTC.

This clone came up once. The V call is TRBV27, the J call TRBJ2-7; 11 nucleotides line up with TRBD1. In germline, CDR1 is MNHEY, CDR2 SMNVEV (reference sequence). This CDR3 comprises 15 residues. V shed 6 bases, J shed 6 bases, and the junction held 10 bases outside the gene matches. DNA of the CDR3: TGTGCCAGCAGAACCCTCGGACAGGGGGCGGGCGAGCAGTACTTC. Protein sequence: CASRTLGQGAGEQYF.

This chain connects TRBV5-1 to TRBJ2-7; tentatively, D is TRBD1 (6 bases). The V end lost 1 base, the J end lost 2 bases, and 16 bases lay between the germline ends. Germline lookup yields CDR1 SGHRS and CDR2 YFSETQ. There are 16 residues in the CDR3. CDR3 coding DNA: TGCGCCAGCAGCTTGAATCCAGGGGTGGGAGCCTACGAGCAGTACTTC. Its protein is CASSLNPGVGAYEQYF.

V usage is TRBV6-1 and J usage is TRBJ1-5, with D unresolved. Trimming removed 5 bases from V and 0 bases from J, with 11 bases in between. Per germline, CDR1 MNHNS and CDR2 SASEGT. The CDR3 covers 15 residues. The CDR3 nucleotides read TGTGCCAGCAGTACCCAGGCAAATAGCAATCAGCCCCAGCATTTT. Its translation: CASSTQANSNQPQHF.

This clone occurred a few times. The CDR3, as DNA: TGCGCCAGCAGCCAAGTGGGATCTCAGCCCCAGCATTTT. Protein: CASSQVGSQPQHF. This chain uses TRBV4-1 with TRBJ1-5; D is undetermined. Germline assignment: CDR1 MGHRA and CDR2 YSYEKL. This CDR3 spans 13 amino acids. Trimming cost V 1 base and J 6 bases, with 7 bases left between them.

This clone has a single count. The gene calls are TRBV27 and TRBJ2-7, with 7 bases that match TRBD2. The CDR3 spans 14 residues. CDR1 and CDR2 from the germline V gene are MNHEY and SMNVEV (reference sequence). The V and J ends lost 5 bases and 7 bases, in that order; junction bases with no gene match: 11. CDR3 region: CASSASRLAGEQYF. The DNA of the CDR3 is TGTGCCAGCAGTGCTTCTAGACTAGCTGGGGAGCAGTACTTC.

This chain connects TRBV15 to TRBJ2-1; TRBD2 aligns across 11 bases. V trimming: 6 bases; J trimming: 6 bases; junction bases outside the gene matches: 4. The CDR3 covers 14 residues. Germline CDR1 reads LNHNV; CDR2 reads YYDKDF (reference sequence). The CDR3 is CATRSSGRSNEQFF. The CDR3 DNA reads as TGTGCCACCAGGTCTAGCGGGAGGAGCAATGAGCAGTTCTTC.

CDR3 region: CASSAPRYNEQFF. The CDR3 DNA reads TGTGCCAGCAGCGCCCCCCGATACAATGAGCAGTTCTTC. V and J are TRBV9 and TRBJ2-1; D uncertain. With 3 bases removed from V and 4 bases from J, the gap between germline ends came to 8 bases. The CDR3 is 13 amino acids. CDR1 is SGDLS, CDR2 YYNGEE, per germline.

The gene calls are TRBV5-1 and TRBJ2-5, with 12 positions matching TRBD1. The CDR3 is 16 amino acids. Germline V gives CDR1 SGHRS, CDR2 YFSETQ. V gave up 4 bases and J gave up 5 bases; unmatched junction bases: 9. The CDR3 protein is CASSPGTGGAGETQYF. DNA of the CDR3: TGCGCCAGCAGCCCGGGGACAGGGGGCGCAGGGGAGACCCAGTACTTC.